This T cell receptor beta chain was recorded in a study of CD8 T cells in Susac syndrome. Study-level results: An acknowledgment was made by the study that its TCR sequencing and HLA analysis involved relatively few individuals.

Note on this clonotype: As yet, its antigen is unknown.

This CDR3 comprises 14 residues. Per germline, CDR1 SGDLS and CDR2 YYNGEE. V lost 0 bases to trimming and J lost 8 bases, with 14 bases between them. Random hexamers were used to reverse transcribe an amount of 0.5 to 1 ug RNA. MiXCR was run by TCRdb on the immunoSEQ multiplex PCR reads, yielding one entry per CDR3 protein. The data hold 150,000 to 200,000 distinct CDR3 sequences, with 93% observed a single time. Sequencing of TCR beta covered CD8+ and CD4+ T cells obtained from blood. This chain connects TRBV9 to TRBJ2-5, with D hard to call. Material for sequencing was CD4+ T cells from PBMCs. This clonotype was sampled from a human donor in good health. The CDR3 sequence: CASSVDREPFTQYF. CDR3 DNA sequence: TGTGCCAGCAGCGTAGACAGAGAACCGTTTACCCAGTACTTC.